In its sample, the clone carrying this T cell receptor beta chain was seen a few times. The germline gives CDR1 SGHTS, CDR2 YDEGEE. Trimming took 4 bases from V and 1 from J, leaving 8 bases between them. The CDR3 sequence is 13 residues long. This sample was taken from a study of blood T cells in healthy people across ages. Then a second PCR, running roughly 6 to 11 cycles, was carried out with a sample-barcoded 5' primer and a J-beta primer mix. TCRdb passed the 5' RACE reads through MiXCR, listing each CDR3 protein once. The sample shows approximately 880,000 distinct CDR3 sequences, 48% of them seen only once.

The rearrangement links TRBV5-8 to TRBJ1-1; D is unclear. The origin of this receptor is a man aged 25 to 45 in good health. The specimen sequenced was blood. This chain's CDR3 is CASSRRQNTEAFF. The CDR3 bases are TGTGCCAGCAGCCGGAGGCAGAACACTGAAGCTTTCTTT.